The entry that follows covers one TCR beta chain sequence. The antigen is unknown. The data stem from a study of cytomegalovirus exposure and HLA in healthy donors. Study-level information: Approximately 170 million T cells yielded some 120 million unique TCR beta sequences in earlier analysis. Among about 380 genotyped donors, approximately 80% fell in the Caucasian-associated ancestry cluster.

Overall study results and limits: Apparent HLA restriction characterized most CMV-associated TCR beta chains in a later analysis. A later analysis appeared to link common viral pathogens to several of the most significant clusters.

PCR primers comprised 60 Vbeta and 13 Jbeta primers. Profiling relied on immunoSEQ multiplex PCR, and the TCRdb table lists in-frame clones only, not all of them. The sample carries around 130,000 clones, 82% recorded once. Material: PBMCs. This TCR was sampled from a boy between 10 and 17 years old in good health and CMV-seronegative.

CDR3 protein: CAWSVTGGASGNTIYF. In DNA, the CDR3 is TGTGCCTGGAGTGTGACAGGGGGCGCGTCCGGAAACACCATATATTTT. V and J are TRBV30 and TRBJ1-3; 10 nucleotides match TRBD1. This CDR3 is built from 16 residues. Unmatched junction bases numbered 6, after V lost 0 bases and J lost 4 bases. In germline, CDR1 is GTSNPN, CDR2 SVGIG (reference sequence).